Detailed here is one T cell receptor beta chain. The method was immunoSEQ multiplex PCR; TCRdb's version includes in-frame clones alone and lacks a portion of them. The repertoire holds some 42,000 clones, approximately 86% seen once, with under 6% in the top ten. The data belong to a study of blood T cell repertoires in COVID-19. With 1 base removed from V and 5 bases from J, the gap between germline ends came to 19 bases. The germline V gene encodes CDR1 SGHTS and CDR2 YDEGEE. The CDR3 has 16 residues. This receptor was taken from a man aged 50 or older with active COVID-19. Source material: peripheral blood. The V call is TRBV5-8, the J call TRBJ2-7; tentatively, D is TRBD2 (6 bases). As DNA, the CDR3 is TGTGCCAGCAGCTTGTTGGTCTTTGCGGGGTCCGACGAGCAGTACTTC. Translating gives CASSLLVFAGSDEQYF.